This T cell receptor beta chain was found in a study of blood T cells in healthy people across ages (dated by TCRdb to between 2015 and 2016). Regarding the research as a whole: In model experiments, roughly one uniquely barcoded TCR beta cDNA molecule per two T cells was captured by template switching. The study measured age-related changes in TCR beta repertoire diversity using deep sequencing normalized with unique cDNA molecular identifiers. Four age groups were formed from the donors: young (average roughly 15 years), middle-aged (around 37), aged (about 68) and long-lived (about 80). To avoid experimental bias, donors of different ages were randomly spread across the sequencing lanes. Two additional independent replicas of 1 million unique cDNA reads from the same blood draw were analyzed for two donors (one aged 18 to 30 and one aged 80 or older). Findings and caveats that apply to the study as a whole: The CMV infection status of donors was not known, potentially confounding age-related changes in expanded clonotypes. Observed TCR beta diversity per million T cells fell roughly linearly with age, and a significant reduction was already apparent by age roughly 40. There was a strong correlation between observed TCR beta diversity and the percentage of naive T cells measured by flow cytometry. Total diversity estimates from one million sequenced T cells were considered lower bounds and underestimates. Compared with the aged group, the long-lived group had more naive CD4+ T cells, fewer expanded clones and increased TCR diversity, suggesting age selection. Since profiling was done on bulk unsorted PBMCs, naive and antigen-experienced compartments could not be conclusively compared.

Systemically healthy Caucasian individuals from Russia, around 39 in total and aged about 6 to 100 years, were included as donors. Each donor gave 9.5 to 10 milliliters of peripheral blood, drawn into EDTA-treated Vacutainer tubes. Ficoll-Paque density-gradient centrifugation was used to isolate PBMCs, with at least 7 million per sample. Trizol reagent was used to extract total RNA from the PBMCs, yielding at least 5.5 micrograms per sample. The percentages of naive CD45RAhigh/CD27high T cells were determined by flow cytometry on a PBMC aliquot from every donor. The CDR3 covers 16 residues, taking in both the cysteine and the phenylalanine. The entry retains the CDR3 DNA only, 48 bases that are in frame from base 1. CDR1 MNHEY and CDR2 SMNVEV are derived from the germline V gene (reference sequence). The protocol used for the library was 5' RACE. The instrument was an Illumina HiSeq 2500. The second PCR ran for about 7 to 11 cycles and used a J-beta primer mix along with a sample-barcoded 5' primer. Each TCR beta cDNA molecule received a unique molecular identifier from a template-switch 5' adaptor carrying 12 random nucleotides. At least 2.5 million CDR3-containing paired-end reads were obtained from each sample. The Mint cDNA synthesis kit, primed by a TRBC-specific oligonucleotide, was used to synthesize first-strand cDNA from all RNA. Following uracil-DNA glycosylase treatment, a first 18-cycle PCR with universal primers M1SS and BC2_uni_R was performed on all cDNA. Turning to the authors' computational methods: Each sample was normalized by randomly selecting 1 million high-quality reads, each carrying a distinct molecular identifier. Reads sharing molecular identifiers were discarded rather than binned into consensus sequences. CDR3 identification, clonotype clustering and error correction used MiTCR with a Q25 quality threshold and the strictest error-elimination algorithm. A nonparametric unseen species model with Euler transformation was used to estimate lower-bound total TCR beta diversity. TCRdb trimmed the raw reads at Q25, called clones with MiXCR and kept productive beta chains. Merged by CDR3 protein, the rows form single entries marked with the most common genes and DNA. None of the V and J calls come from the authors' own analysis; TCRdb made them. The sample table lists some 780,000 distinct CDR3 sequences, 56% of them with a count of one. Clones ranked in the top ten supply roughly 24% of the sample.

Comment on this clonotype: Its antigen remains unidentified. Base-call qualities are not available, and no considerably larger clone is one nucleotide away.

The rearrangement combines TRBV27 with TRBJ2-5; 11 nucleotides in the junction match TRBD2. The better agreement between TRBJ2-7 and the DNA end casts doubt on the J call. The receptor was isolated from a man in his forties in good health. Sequencing input: blood. The nucleotide sequence reads as follows: TGTGCCAGCAGCGATTCCACGGGACTAGCGGTCTACGAGCAGTACTTC. It translates as CASSDSTGLAVYEQYF.